This T cell receptor beta chain was obtained from a study of blood T cell repertoires in COVID-19. In the study overall: Acute and convalescent COVID-19 specimens originated in the United States, Italy and Spain. PBMCs, B-cell-depleted T cells, or T cells provided the cDNA or gDNA that made up the material.

This CDR3 spans 15 amino acids. Per the germline V gene, CDR1 is MNHEY and CDR2 is SVGAGI. Trimming removed 6 bases from V and 3 bases from J; junction bases left unmatched: 5. Authors' methods: Cell counts per sample came from amplifying reference gene primers. Generated by immunoSEQ multiplex PCR, the TCRdb table keeps only in-frame clones and is missing some. The DNA gave D and trimming, while V, J and clone size come from that table. The repertoire consists of roughly 250,000 clones, with around 79% occurring once and the leading ten covering about 3.1%. The sequenced sample consisted of peripheral blood. The chain recombines TRBV6-5 with TRBJ2-6, with TRBD1 identical over 7 bases. The sequence was collected from a woman of 80 years or more with acute or convalescent COVID-19. The CDR3 spells CASRPTGVGANVLTF. CDR3 DNA sequence: TGTGCCAGCAGGCCCACAGGGGTTGGGGCCAACGTCCTGACTTTC.